The 3 T cell receptor beta chains given below trace back to one sample, sequenced in a study of blood T cell repertoires in COVID-19. The method was immunoSEQ multiplex PCR; TCRdb's version includes in-frame clones alone and lacks a portion of them. The profile shows 120,000 to 150,000 clones, approximately 87% of them singletons. The sequencing input was PBMCs or T cells enriched from blood (not recorded which). These receptors came from a man aged 50 to 59 in a cohort exposed to, infected with or recovered from COVID-19 (not recorded which).

V gene TRBV7-2 combines with J gene TRBJ2-1; 7 nucleotides match TRBD2. Germline CDR1 SGHTA, CDR2 FQGNSA. The CDR3 has 13 amino acids. The J segment lost 3 bases and the V segment lost 4 bases, leaving 0 bases of the junction unmatched. CDR3 nucleotides: TGTGCCAGCAGCTGGACTAGCTACAATGAGCAGTTCTTC. Protein sequence: CASSWTSYNEQFF.

The rearrangement joins TRBV28 to TRBJ2-7, with 7 bases that match TRBD2. Germline V gives CDR1 MDHEN, CDR2 SYDVKM. Trimming removed 4 bases from V and 1 base from J; junction bases left unmatched: 7. The CDR3 contains 15 residues. This chain's CDR3 is CASSSSGTKSYEQYF. As DNA, the CDR3 is TGTGCCAGCAGTTCCTCCGGGACTAAATCCTACGAGCAGTACTTC.

This chain connects TRBV11-2 to TRBJ2-1, with 8 bases fitting TRBD2. CDR3 size: 17 residues. Germline V CDR1 and CDR2: SGHAT, FQNNGV. Trimming removed 1 base from V and 2 bases from J; junction bases left unmatched: 7. CDR3 in amino acids: CASSLGVGGEAYNEQFF. As DNA, the CDR3 is TGTGCCAGCAGCTTAGGGGTCGGGGGGGAGGCCTACAATGAGCAGTTCTTC.